These T cell receptor beta chains were read from a single sample in a study of blood T cell repertoires in COVID-19. Repertoires were generated with immunoSEQ multiplex PCR, while TCRdb's copy carries only in-frame clones and drops some. The table lists more than 200,000 clones, around 86% of them singletons. Sequencing was performed on peripheral blood. Receptor source: a woman in her forties or fifties with COVID-19, enrolled during active disease. Both conserved end residues are part of each CDR3. The D gene is left open where the match is weak. Not all rows give a size; the values are once, few, many and, for expanded clones, a class.

v_gene,abundance,j_gene,d_gene,CDR3aa,CDR3nt
TRBV6-2/TRBV6-3,.,TRBJ1-4,TRBD1,CASSFDPGQGFKDEKLFF,TGTGCCAGCAGCTTCGACCCGGGACAGGGTTTTAAAGATGAAAAACTGTTTTTT
TRBV19,.,TRBJ2-1,.,CASALGGAVYNEQFF,TGTGCCAGCGCTCTAGGGGGGGCCGTTTACAATGAGCAGTTCTTC
TRBV7-9,.,TRBJ2-7,.,CASSYTDNFPYEQYF,TGTGCCAGCAGCTATACGGACAATTTCCCCTACGAGCAGTACTTC
TRBV7-2,.,TRBJ2-3,.,CASSSLRGGPTDTQYF,TGTGCCAGCAGCTCATTACGAGGGGGACCCACAGATACGCAGTATTTT
TRBV27,.,TRBJ1-5,.,CASRIRNGSNQPQHF,TGTGCCAGCAGAATTAGGAACGGGTCGAATCAGCCCCAGCATTTT
TRBV6-1,once,TRBJ1-2,TRBD1,CASSEGTGGNGYTF,TGTGCCAGCAGTGAAGGGACAGGGGGCAATGGCTACACCTTC
TRBV27,.,TRBJ1-2,TRBD1,CASSLRAGGGYTF,TGTGCCAGCAGTTTAAGGGCAGGGGGCGGCTACACCTTC
TRBV4-3,.,TRBJ1-2,.,CASSAFGGTVGVGYTF,TGCGCCAGCAGCGCGTTCGGGGGGACGGTCGGAGTTGGCTACACCTTC
TRBV24-1,.,TRBJ1-1,.,CATRDSTEAFF,TGTGCCACCAGGGACTCCACTGAAGCTTTCTTT
TRBV10-3,.,TRBJ2-2,TRBD1,CAISKDRTGTGELFF,TGTGCCATCAGTAAGGACAGGACAGGCACCGGGGAGCTGTTTTTT
TRBV7-2,.,TRBJ1-1,.,CASSLGQGTEAFF,TGTGCCAGCAGCTTGGGGCAGGGTACTGAAGCTTTCTTT
TRBV5-5,.,TRBJ2-2,.,CASSSHIARQHGELFF,TGTGCCAGCAGCTCCCATATAGCCAGACAGCACGGGGAGCTGTTTTTT
TRBV24-1,.,TRBJ1-5,TRBD1,CATSKGQGSGAQHF,TGTGCCACCAGTAAAGGACAGGGAAGCGGCGCCCAGCATTTT
TRBV5-1,.,TRBJ2-1,.,CASSRLAEGNEQFF,TGCGCCAGCAGCAGGTTAGCGGAGGGAAATGAGCAGTTCTTC
TRBV30,.,TRBJ1-1,.,CAWIGPQGSEAFF,TGTGCCTGGATCGGGCCCCAGGGGAGTGAAGCTTTCTTT
TRBV7-3,once,TRBJ2-5,.,CASSPTAQETQYF,TGTGCCAGCAGCCCAACAGCCCAAGAGACCCAGTACTTC
TRBV10-3,.,TRBJ2-3,.,CAISGGVSTDTQYF,TGTGCCATCAGTGGGGGGGTTAGCACAGATACGCAGTATTTT
TRBV5-1,once,TRBJ1-1,.,CASQNHTIPTEAFF,TGCGCCAGCCAGAACCATACTATTCCAACTGAAGCTTTCTTT
TRBV19,.,TRBJ1-6,TRBD1,CASSIDRGPLHF,TGTGCCAGTAGTATCGACAGGGGCCCCCTCCACTTT
TRBV12-3/TRBV12-4,.,TRBJ2-3,TRBD1,CASSLGTGGQYF,TGTGCCAGCAGCCTCGGGACAGGGGGGCAGTATTTT
TRBV9,few,TRBJ1-2,.,CASSVDELTGGYTF,TGTGCCAGCAGCGTAGATGAGTTAACGGGTGGCTACACCTTC
TRBV2,.,TRBJ1-4,.,CASSGGRDTITNEKLFF,TGTGCCAGCAGTGGGGGACGGGACACCATAACTAATGAAAAACTGTTTTTT
TRBV5-1,.,TRBJ2-1,TRBD2,CASSLGSGGASYNEQFF,TGCGCCAGCAGCTTAGGCAGCGGGGGGGCTAGCTACAATGAGCAGTTCTTC
TRBV5-1,.,TRBJ2-6,TRBD1,CASSLEGTGSYSGANVLTF,TGCGCCAGCAGCTTGGAGGGGACAGGGTCCTACTCTGGGGCCAACGTCCTGACTTTC
TRBV4-1,.,TRBJ1-4,.,CASSKRGGSSEKLFF,TGCGCCAGCAGCAAAAGGGGGGGTTCTTCGGAAAAACTGTTTTTT
TRBV28,.,TRBJ1-5,TRBD1,CASSTGGMRQPQHF,TGTGCCAGCAGTACAGGGGGCATGCGACAGCCCCAGCATTTT
TRBV7-3,.,TRBJ2-1,.,CASSLAGSSYNEQFF,TGTGCCAGCAGCTTAGCGGGGAGCTCCTACAATGAGCAGTTCTTC
TRBV9,.,TRBJ1-6,.,CASSPFGQSNSPLHF,TGTGCCAGCAGCCCCTTTGGACAGTCTAATTCACCCCTCCACTTT
TRBV5-1,.,TRBJ2-2,.,CASSLVGGNTGELFF,TGCGCCAGCAGCTTGGTAGGGGGGAACACCGGGGAGCTGTTTTTT
TRBV29-1,.,TRBJ1-2,TRBD1,CSVEDRGTHFPTF,TGCAGCGTTGAGGACAGGGGGACCCACTTTCCCACCTTC
TRBV7-9,.,TRBJ2-7,.,CASSFGGRGAVSSYEQYF,TGTGCCAGCAGCTTCGGCGGCCGTGGGGCGGTGAGCTCCTACGAGCAGTACTTC
TRBV30,.,TRBJ1-4,TRBD1,CAYQGVGEKLFF,TGTGCCTACCAGGGGGTAGGTGAAAAACTGTTTTTT
TRBV6-2/TRBV6-3,.,TRBJ1-6,.,CASSYSRPNSPLHF,TGTGCCAGCAGTTACTCGAGGCCAAACTCACCCCTCCACTTT
TRBV9,.,TRBJ1-1,TRBD1,CASSKRQGAETEAFF,TGTGCCAGCAGCAAGCGACAGGGGGCGGAAACTGAAGCTTTCTTT
TRBV27,once,TRBJ2-2,.,CASRTDFNTGELFF,TGTGCCAGCAGGACGGACTTTAACACCGGGGAGCTGTTTTTT
TRBV28,.,TRBJ2-1,TRBD1,CASSSESGTGGDNEQFF,TGTGCCAGCAGTTCAGAGTCTGGGACAGGGGGGGACAATGAGCAGTTCTTC
TRBV7-2,.,TRBJ1-2,.,CASSYRLSGDYGYTF,TGTGCCAGCAGCTACCGGTTGTCGGGAGACTATGGCTACACCTTC
TRBV14,.,TRBJ1-3,TRBD1,CASSLTGAGNTIYF,TGTGCCAGCAGCCTGACAGGGGCCGGAAACACCATATATTTT
TRBV6-5,once,TRBJ1-3,.,CASSWGHHSGNTIYF,TGTGCCAGCAGTTGGGGACACCACTCTGGAAACACCATATATTTT
TRBV18,.,TRBJ1-4,.,CASSLYDGANEKLFF,TGTGCCAGCTCGCTATATGATGGAGCTAATGAAAAACTGTTTTTT
TRBV21-1,.,TRBJ1-1,.,CASSKRESGQDYTEAFF,TGTGCCAGCAGCAAAAGGGAATCGGGACAGGATTACACTGAAGCTTTCTTT
TRBV9,.,TRBJ2-3,.,CASSVDPAGLTTDTQYF,TGTGCCAGCAGCGTAGATCCCGCGGGCCTTACCACAGATACGCAGTATTTT
TRBV30,.,TRBJ1-1,TRBD1,CAWTPGTGGRITEAFF,TGTGCCTGGACCCCTGGGACAGGGGGTCGTATAACTGAAGCTTTCTTT
TRBV30,.,TRBJ2-4,.,CAWAWKISQNIQYF,TGTGCCTGGGCATGGAAGATTAGCCAAAACATTCAGTACTTC
TRBV6-5,.,TRBJ2-7,.,CASSRQVSSYEQYF,TGTGCCAGCAGTAGACAGGTTAGCTCCTACGAGCAGTACTTC
TRBV7-2,.,TRBJ1-1,TRBD1,CASSRDRWDTEAFF,TGTGCCAGCAGCCGGGACAGATGGGACACTGAAGCTTTCTTT
TRBV2,.,TRBJ1-2,.,CASGDGRSYYGYTF,TGTGCCAGTGGAGACGGAAGAAGTTACTATGGCTACACCTTC
TRBV27,.,TRBJ1-5,.,CASSLEGGGSQPQHF,TGTGCCAGCAGTTTGGAGGGCGGGGGGAGTCAGCCCCAGCATTTT
TRBV27,once,TRBJ2-7,.,CASSMGAAYEQYF,TGTGCCAGCAGTATGGGGGCTGCATACGAGCAGTACTTC
TRBV7-8,.,TRBJ2-1,TRBD1,CASSLGVRTGFYNEQFF,TGTGCCAGCAGCTTAGGAGTTCGGACAGGGTTTTACAATGAGCAGTTCTTC
TRBV24-1,.,TRBJ2-7,.,CATSDGPFYEQYF,TGTGCCACCAGTGATGGCCCTTTCTACGAGCAGTACTTC
TRBV11-2,.,TRBJ1-1,.,CASSLDYSGNTEAFF,TGTGCCAGCAGCTTAGATTATTCAGGGAACACTGAAGCTTTCTTT
TRBV27,.,TRBJ2-3,TRBD2,CASSSTGGGYDTQYF,TGTGCCAGCAGTTCCACCGGGGGGGGGTACGATACGCAGTATTTT
TRBV3-1/TRBV3-2,.,TRBJ1-1,.,CASSQPFDTEAFF,TGTGCCAGCAGCCAACCCTTCGACACTGAAGCTTTCTTT
TRBV19,once,TRBJ2-3,.,CASSIGRGPPTQYF,TGTGCCAGTAGTATCGGGCGGGGGCCCCCTACGCAGTATTTT